This entry lists 28 T cell receptor beta chains sequenced from one sample in a study of T cell responses to AZD1222 COVID-19 vaccine. Sequenced by immunoSEQ multiplex PCR; TCRdb stores in-frame clones only, minus some. In the table there are 150,000 or so clones, about 89% of which are singletons. Source: peripheral blood, taken on day 0 of AZD1222 vaccination. These receptors were collected from an adult in good health.

The chain couples TRBV2 to TRBJ1-3; tentatively, D is TRBD1 (6 bases). The CDR3 consists of 14 residues. The germline V gene encodes CDR1 SNHLY and CDR2 FYNNEI. Trimming took off 5 bases at V and 1 base at J, with 9 bases between the two ends. The CDR3 region is CASSLGGSGNTIYF. Here the CDR3 DNA reads TGTGCCAGCAGTTTAGGGGGATCTGGAAACACCATATATTTT.

Only a few counts were recorded for this clone. The V call is TRBV20-1, the J call TRBJ2-2; D gene ambiguous. The CDR3 length is 14 residues. V lost 3 bases and J lost 4, with 12 bases in between. CDR1 and CDR2 (germline): DFQATT, SNEGSKA (reference sequence). CDR3 loop: CSASLASRTGELFF. CDR3 in DNA: TGCAGTGCTAGTTTAGCCTCGCGCACCGGGGAGCTGTTTTTT.

This clone was recorded once. The chain links TRBV5-1 to TRBJ2-5; 15 positions match TRBD2. The CDR3 covers 16 residues. V was pared by 7 bases and J by 5 bases, with 9 bases of the junction left unmatched. Germline-derived CDR1 and CDR2 are SGHRS and YFSETQ. This CDR3 reads CASFRGLAGGPETQYF. The DNA for the CDR3 is TGCGCCAGCTTCAGAGGACTAGCGGGAGGGCCGGAGACCCAGTACTTC.

This clone was counted once. The chain is built from TRBV9 and TRBJ1-5; possibly TRBD1 for D (6 bases). V dropped 3 bases and J dropped 7 bases, with 11 bases sitting between them. The CDR3 is 13 residues long. The germline V gene has CDR1 SGDLS and CDR2 YYNGEE. The CDR3, as DNA: TGTGCCAGCAGCGAGGAGGGGGGCCAGCCCCAGCATTTT. Its protein is CASSEEGGQPQHF.

This clone showed up just once. The rearrangement links TRBV7-2 to TRBJ2-5, with a possible D match to TRBD1 (6 bases). This CDR3 is built from 13 residues. Germline-derived CDR1 and CDR2 are SGHTA and FQGNSA. Trimming removed 2 bases at V and 2 bases at J, with 6 bases between. CDR3 DNA: TGTGCCAGCAGCTTAAGGGGGCAAGAGACCCAGTACTTC. Protein product: CASSLRGQETQYF.

The chain combines TRBV28 with TRBJ2-7; no clear D gene. The CDR3 contains 13 residues. The V gene's germline CDR1 is MDHEN and CDR2 SYDVKM. Trimming left V 8 bases short and J 0 bases short, with 11 bases between. DNA of the CDR3: TGTGCCAGCGGCCTCCCGGGCTCCTACGAGCAGTACTTC. This gives the protein CASGLPGSYEQYF.

This chain uses TRBV29-1 with TRBJ2-1; 9 bases are shared with TRBD1. CDR3 length: 12 residues. CDR1 is SQVTM and CDR2 is ANQGSEA in the germline V gene. The J segment lost 10 bases and the V segment lost 6 bases, leaving 7 bases of the junction unmatched. The CDR3 protein is CSVHGTGFEQFF. Here the CDR3 DNA reads TGCAGCGTCCACGGGACAGGGTTCGAGCAGTTCTTC.

The genes are TRBV6-5 and TRBJ2-1; 9 positions match TRBD1. Germline CDR1 reads MNHEY; CDR2 reads SVGAGI. This CDR3 is built from 15 residues. V lost 1 base, J lost 4 bases, and 2 bases stayed unmatched. CDR3 coding DNA: TGTGCCAGCAGTTACTGGGACAGGGAGTACAATGAGCAGTTCTTC. As protein: CASSYWDREYNEQFF.

This sequence joins TRBV9 and TRBJ2-7; 7 bases map to TRBD2. Germline V gene lookup returns CDR1 SGDLS and CDR2 YYNGEE. V shed 3 bases, J shed 6 bases, and the junction held 9 bases outside the gene matches. The CDR3 has 14 amino acids. The CDR3 spells CASSEGGPAFEQYF. In nucleotides, the CDR3 is TGTGCCAGCAGCGAGGGAGGGCCGGCTTTCGAGCAGTACTTC.

The chain joins TRBV25-1 to TRBJ2-7; 9 nucleotides line up with TRBD1. The CDR3 spans 14 residues. The germline CDR1 and CDR2 sequences are MGHDK and SYGVNS. The V gene end was trimmed by 4 bases and the J gene end by 8 bases; junction bases not matched to a gene: 9. For the CDR3, the DNA is TGTGCCAGCAGTGGCCTACAGGGGGCGGCCAAGCAGTACTTC. Residues: CASSGLQGAAKQYF.

The rearrangement joins TRBV28 to TRBJ1-4; possibly TRBD1 for D (5 bases). The V gene's germline CDR1 is MDHEN and CDR2 SYDVKM. The V end lost 7 bases, the J end lost 14 bases, and 17 bases lay between the germline ends. This CDR3 is 12 amino acids long. The CDR3 DNA is TGTGCCAGCAATCAAGCTGCCAGGGTTCTGTTTTTT. Its translation is CASNQAARVLFF.

CDR3 residues: CASRPGTGRSDTQYF. The CDR3 DNA reads as TGCGCCAGCAGGCCCGGGACAGGGAGGTCAGATACGCAGTATTTT. The rearrangement uses TRBV4-3 and TRBJ2-3, with 9 bases fitting TRBD1. Germline lookup yields CDR1 LGHNA and CDR2 YSLEER. The CDR3 consists of 15 residues. V lost 6 bases to trimming and J lost 4 bases; unmatched junction nucleotides: 8.

This chain links TRBV4-3 with TRBJ1-2; D is unclear. V gave up 3 bases and J gave up 0 bases, with 11 bases separating them. The V gene's germline CDR1 is LGHNA and CDR2 YSLEER. This CDR3 comprises 15 residues. The CDR3 DNA follows: TGCGCCAGCAGCCAGGGTACACAGACTAACTATGGCTACACCTTC. Its translation: CASSQGTQTNYGYTF.

The chain uses TRBV28 and TRBJ1-2; D gene unclear. This CDR3 has 16 amino acids. The V gene's germline CDR1 is MDHEN and CDR2 SYDVKM. Trimming removed 3 bases at V and 5 bases at J, with 19 bases between. CDR3 in amino acids: CASSFVEGRGNYGYTF. The CDR3 DNA is TGTGCCAGCAGTTTTGTGGAGGGTCGGGGTAATTATGGCTACACCTTC.

The V call is TRBV28, the J call TRBJ1-2; 8 nucleotides line up with TRBD1. Germline loops: CDR1 MDHEN, CDR2 SYDVKM. This CDR3 is 15 amino acids long. With 3 bases clipped from V and 2 bases from J, the junction kept 5 bases outside the gene matches. In DNA, the CDR3 is TGTGCCAGCAGTTTCCTGGACAGGGAAAACTATGGCTACACCTTC. Its translation is CASSFLDRENYGYTF.

The chain uses TRBV29-1 and TRBJ1-2; D ambiguous. This CDR3 is 13 amino acids long. The ends were cut back, 4 bases at V and 5 bases at J, with 14 bases in the middle. Per the germline V gene, CDR1 is SQVTM and CDR2 is ANQGSEA. CDR3 bases: TGCAGCGTTGCGAGGACTGCGGAATATGGCTACACCTTC. It translates to CSVARTAEYGYTF. Full variable domain (remainder filled in from reference TRBV29-1 and TRBJ1-2): SAVISQKPSRDICQRGTSLTIQCQVDSQVTMMFWYRQQPGQSLTLIATANQGSEATYESGFVIDKFPISRPNLTFSTLTVSNMSPEDSSIYLCSVARTAEYGYTFGSGTRLTVV.

This clone was found a few times. J is TRBJ1-3 and V is TRBV30; D is uncertain. The CDR3 has 14 amino acids. Per germline, CDR1 GTSNPN and CDR2 SVGIG (reference sequence). Deletions cut 0 bases from V and 4 bases from J, with 10 bases between. The CDR3 DNA is TGTGCCTGGAGTGTAGAAAGGACGGGAAACACCATATATTTT. Its translation is CAWSVERTGNTIYF.

This CDR3 is CASSERAYYGYTF. The CDR3 coding sequence is TGTGCCAGCAGTGAGCGGGCTTACTATGGCTACACCTTC. The chain recombines TRBV6-1 with TRBJ1-2; no clear D gene. V lost 3 bases to trimming and J lost 3 bases, with 8 bases between them. This CDR3 has 13 residues. The V gene's germline CDR1 is MNHNS and CDR2 SASEGT.

The V and J genes are TRBV18 and TRBJ2-3; D possibly corresponds to TRBD2 (6 bases). V lost 8 bases to trimming and J lost 3 bases, with 18 bases between them. Germline assignment: CDR1 KGHSH and CDR2 LQKENI. The CDR3 length is 15 residues. This chain's CDR3 is CASVPGWTTTDTQYF. The DNA for the CDR3 is TGTGCCAGCGTTCCGGGATGGACTACAACAGATACGCAGTATTTT. The entire variable domain, with the rest obtained from reference TRBV18 and TRBJ2-3, is as follows: NAGVMQNPRHLVRRRGQEARLRCSPMKGHSHVYWYRQLPEEGLKFMVYLQKENIIDESGMPKERFSAEFPKEGPSILRIQQVVRGDSAAYFCASVPGWTTTDTQYFGPGTRLTVL.

The genes are TRBV7-2 and TRBJ2-1, with D unresolved. V was clipped by 1 base and J by 5 bases, with 6 bases between them. The CDR3 consists of 13 residues. CDR1 and CDR2 (germline): SGHTA, FQGNSA. DNA for the CDR3: TGTGCCAGCAGCTTAGTGCGGAACAATGAGCAGTTCTTC. Translating it yields CASSLVRNNEQFF.

This rearrangement joins TRBV28 to TRBJ2-7; D unresolved. Germline V gene data show CDR1 as MDHEN and CDR2 as SYDVKM. V lost 7 bases, J lost 3 bases, and 16 bases lay in between. This CDR3 has 14 residues. In DNA form, the CDR3 reads TGTGCCAGCACCCCTTCGGGTTCTGACTACGAGCAGTACTTC. Protein: CASTPSGSDYEQYF.

The chain combines TRBV7-8 with TRBJ2-7; no clear D. V was pared by 5 bases and J by 3 bases, with 17 bases between. CDR1 and CDR2 (germline): SGHVS, FQNEAQ. The CDR3 length is 15 residues. For the CDR3, the DNA is TGTGCCAGCAGCCCTATTCCAAGACAACACTACGAGCAGTACTTC. It codes for CASSPIPRQHYEQYF.

This chain uses TRBV5-4 with TRBJ1-1; TRBD1 is a possible D gene (6 bases). The CDR3 length is 15 residues. V was cut by 1 base and J by 0 bases, with 10 bases left in between. Germline values: CDR1 SGHNT, CDR2 YYREEE (reference sequence). The CDR3 here is CASSLPGAMNTEAFF. In DNA form, the CDR3 reads TGTGCCAGCAGCTTGCCAGGGGCGATGAACACTGAAGCTTTCTTT.

V gene TRBV7-8 combines with J gene TRBJ2-1; weak D call: TRBD1 (5 bases). The CDR3 spans 17 residues. V was pared by 5 bases and J by 0 bases, with 17 bases between. CDR1 and CDR2 (germline): SGHVS, FQNEAQ. The CDR3 sequence: CASSPRQGPSSYNEQFF. CDR3 nucleotides: TGTGCCAGCAGCCCCCGCCAGGGTCCGAGCTCCTACAATGAGCAGTTCTTC.

The count of this clone is one. CDR3 nucleotide sequence: TGTGCCAGCAGCCCGAGGACTAGCGACTCCTACGAGCAGTACTTC. Its translation is CASSPRTSDSYEQYF. V gene TRBV9 combines with J gene TRBJ2-7, with TRBD2 matching over 9 bases. V lost 4 bases, J lost 0 bases, and 5 bases stayed unmatched. From germline, CDR1 is SGDLS and CDR2 YYNGEE. This CDR3 is 15 amino acids long.

The rearrangement joins TRBV28 to TRBJ2-5, with 12 positions matching TRBD2. CDR1 is MDHEN, CDR2 SYDVKM, per germline. With V trimmed by 4 bases and J by 2 bases, 8 bases remained unmatched. The CDR3 has 17 amino acids. CDR3 in amino acids: CASSSSASGGEQETQYF. Written as DNA, the CDR3 is TGTGCCAGCAGTTCCTCCGCTAGCGGGGGGGAACAAGAGACCCAGTACTTC.

The chain recombines TRBV10-3 with TRBJ1-1, with D possibly TRBD1 on 5 matching bases. V dropped 6 bases and J dropped 7 bases, with 15 bases sitting between them. Germline V gives CDR1 ENHRY, CDR2 SYGVKD. The CDR3 length is 13 residues. The CDR3 sequence: CAISGHSIDEAFF. CDR3 bases: TGTGCCATCAGCGGACATTCCATAGATGAAGCTTTCTTT.

This chain connects TRBV4-3 to TRBJ1-3; no clear D. Trimming pared 6 bases from V and 0 bases from J, leaving 12 bases between. Per the germline V gene, CDR1 is LGHNA and CDR2 is YSLEER. CDR3 length: 15 amino acids. The CDR3 protein is CASRAGPFSGNTIYF. The DNA for the CDR3 is TGCGCCAGCAGAGCCGGTCCCTTCTCTGGAAACACCATATATTTT.